The present T cell receptor beta chain was sequenced within a study of T cell responses to AZD1222 COVID-19 vaccine. Study-wide results and caveats: A mostly white British donor set with more females was recruited, and clonal diversity was possibly underestimated. Dominant at 160-218 and 743-854, vaccine-associated CD4 TCRs also spanned spike.

Notes on this clone: What it recognizes is unknown.

The CDR3 is 13 amino acids. CDR1 is LNHDA, CDR2 SQIVND, per germline (reference sequence). Trimming took 10 bases from V and 5 from J, leaving 17 bases between them. Generated by immunoSEQ multiplex PCR, the TCRdb table keeps only in-frame clones and is missing some. Among 200,000 or so clones listed, 90% to 95% were seen once. Material: peripheral blood, obtained on day 0 of AZD1222 vaccination. The receptor was isolated from an adult in good health. The rearrangement uses TRBV19 and TRBJ1-2; D remains ambiguous. CDR3 loop: CATAPAGSYGYTF. DNA of the CDR3: TGTGCCACTGCCCCGGCAGGTTCATATGGCTACACCTTC.